This entry concerns a single T cell receptor beta chain. Its antigen is still unknown. Focal radiation with ipilimumab CTLA-4 blockade was given to patients with chemo-refractory metastatic non-small-cell lung cancer. The V gene's germline CDR1 is SGHDT and CDR2 YYEEEE. V lost 2 bases and J 6 bases, leaving 8 bases between the germline ends. The CDR3 contains 12 residues. This entry comes from a study of radiotherapy plus CTLA-4 blockade in lung cancer. The study, taken as a whole, reports: Expansion in blood of tumor-derived TCR clones was seen after radiotherapy plus ipilimumab.

The protocol was immunoSEQ multiplex PCR, while the TCRdb copy is restricted to in-frame clones and leaves out a portion. The sample comprises about 40,000 clones, 60% to 80% of which are singletons, and roughly 10% rests with the top ten. This receptor was identified in a human donor with non-small cell lung cancer who had stable disease on radiotherapy plus ipilimumab. V and J are TRBV5-6 and TRBJ1-2; D remains ambiguous. Sequencing was performed on peripheral blood, taken from a patient treated with radiotherapy plus ipilimumab. In DNA, the CDR3 is TGTGCCAGCAGCTTAGTCACAGATGGCTACACCTTC. It translates to CASSLVTDGYTF.